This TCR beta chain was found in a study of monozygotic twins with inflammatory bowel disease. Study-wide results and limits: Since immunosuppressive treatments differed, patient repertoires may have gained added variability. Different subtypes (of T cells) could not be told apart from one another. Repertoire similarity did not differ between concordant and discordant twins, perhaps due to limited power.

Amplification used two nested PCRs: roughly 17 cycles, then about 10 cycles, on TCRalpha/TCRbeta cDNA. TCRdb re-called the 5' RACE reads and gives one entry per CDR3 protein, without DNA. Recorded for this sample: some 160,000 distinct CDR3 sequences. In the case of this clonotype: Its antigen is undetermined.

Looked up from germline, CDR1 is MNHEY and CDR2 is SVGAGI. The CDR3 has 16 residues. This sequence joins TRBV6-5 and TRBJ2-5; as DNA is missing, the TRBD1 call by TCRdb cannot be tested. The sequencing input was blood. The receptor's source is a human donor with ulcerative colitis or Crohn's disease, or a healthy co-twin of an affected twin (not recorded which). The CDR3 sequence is CASSLARGRIQETQYF.